This T cell receptor beta chain was observed in a study of T-cell reconstitution after alpha-beta-depleted transplantation in children. Germline V gene lookup returns CDR1 SGHRS and CDR2 YFSETQ. With 4 bases removed from V and 1 base from J, the gap between germline ends came to 8 bases. The CDR3 has 13 residues. It was with unique molecular identifiers that the TCRbeta library was prepared. Using its own MiXCR run on the PCR reads, TCRdb lists one record per CDR3 protein. The profile covers roughly 160,000 distinct CDR3 sequences, with 11% appearing a single time and about 12% taken by the ten largest. Overall study results and limits: TCRbeta diversity was high at day 60 in some patients (a result of surviving recipient T cells and thymic progenitors). The study reportedly traced alpha-beta T cells about two months after transplant to several hundred expanded graft clones. After one year, T-cell counts and TCRbeta diversity mostly came from new T cells.

This clonotype occurred many times. Its antigen is currently unknown. The chain employs TRBV5-1 and TRBJ1-1; D may be TRBD1 (6 bases). The source material was PBMCs, sampled before TCRalphabeta/CD19-depleted stem cell transplant. The TCR was taken from a boy aged 2-15 years with acute myeloid leukemia, due to receive a stem cell transplant. The CDR3 nucleotides are TGCGCCAGCAGCGGCAGGGGGAACACTGAAGCTTTCTTT. This encodes CASSGRGNTEAFF.